The rows below give T cell receptor beta chains drawn from one sample of a study of blood T cell repertoires in COVID-19. Method: immunoSEQ multiplex PCR; TCRdb's copy keeps in-frame clones and lacks some. The repertoire holds about 390,000 clones, with 80% to 90% as singletons. Input material: peripheral blood. The receptors come from a woman aged 55-69 years with COVID-19, enrolled during active disease. Each CDR3 is given with its conserved first and last residue. The order of the fields is V gene, clone size, J gene, D gene, CDR3 protein, CDR3 DNA. D genes are given only for firm matches. Clone sizes are given selectively: once, few, many, or a class where the clone is expanded.

TRBV18	-	TRBJ2-7	-	CASSPLSGTKDEQYF	TGTGCCAGCTCACCACTTTCCGGGACAAAAGACGAGCAGTACTTC
TRBV7-9	once	TRBJ2-7	-	CASSLLPRGEQYF	TGTGCCAGCAGCCTCCTCCCGAGGGGGGAGCAGTACTTC
TRBV28	-	TRBJ2-7	-	CASSASGVWGRQDFYEQYF	TGTGCCAGCAGTGCCTCAGGTGTCTGGGGGCGTCAGGATTTCTACGAGCAGTACTTC
TRBV19	-	TRBJ1-2	-	CASAAGVISYGYTF	TGTGCCAGTGCAGCAGGGGTGATTAGTTATGGCTACACCTTC
TRBV28	-	TRBJ2-7	-	CASSSTGTTYEQYF	TGTGCCAGCAGCTCGACCGGGACAACCTACGAGCAGTACTTC
TRBV5-5	-	TRBJ2-3	TRBD1	CASTPTDRDGTDTQYF	TGTGCCAGCACCCCGACGGACAGGGATGGAACAGATACGCAGTATTTT
TRBV6-5	-	TRBJ1-3	-	CASSEGDTGTIYF	TGTGCCAGCAGCGAGGGTGACACGGGCACCATATATTTT
TRBV4-2	medium-sized	TRBJ1-6	TRBD1	CASSQGQGASPLHF	TGTGCCAGCAGCCAGGGACAGGGGGCCTCACCCCTCCACTTT
TRBV19	-	TRBJ1-6	TRBD1	CASSTQGPPNSPLHF	TGTGCCAGTAGTACACAGGGGCCGCCTAATTCACCCCTCCACTTT
TRBV7-9	-	TRBJ2-2	TRBD1	CAIQQGMNTGELFF	TGTGCCATCCAACAGGGGATGAACACCGGGGAGCTGTTTTTT
TRBV18	-	TRBJ2-5	TRBD1	CASSPGQGARETQYF	TGTGCCAGCTCACCGGGACAGGGGGCTCGGGAGACCCAGTACTTC
TRBV9	-	TRBJ1-2	TRBD1	CASSGLQTGTGGFYGYTF	TGTGCCAGCAGCGGACTCCAAACCGGGACAGGCGGTTTCTATGGCTACACCTTC
TRBV30	-	TRBJ1-4	-	CAGTGQGGEKLFF	TGTGCCGGGACCGGGCAGGGTGGCGAAAAACTGTTTTTT
TRBV19	-	TRBJ1-2	TRBD1	CASRPPGQGRRGYTF	TGTGCCAGTAGGCCTCCGGGACAGGGTAGGAGAGGCTACACCTTC
TRBV30	-	TRBJ1-1	TRBD1	CACHIPGTGGAVGTFF	TGTGCCTGTCATATACCCGGGACAGGGGGCGCGGTGGGCACTTTCTTT
TRBV18	-	TRBJ1-2	-	CASSPGAGGYTF	TGTGCCAGCTCACCGGGAGCGGGTGGCTACACCTTC
TRBV6-5	-	TRBJ1-6	TRBD1	CASTQQGFYSPLHF	TGTGCCAGTACTCAACAGGGGTTCTATTCACCCCTCCACTTT
TRBV18	-	TRBJ1-1	TRBD1	CASSPPGTGGLSAFF	TGTGCCAGCTCACCACCGGGTACAGGGGGATTATCAGCTTTCTTT
TRBV28	-	TRBJ2-1	TRBD2	CASRGTSGSSSYNEQFF	TGTGCCAGCAGGGGGACTAGCGGCAGTAGCTCCTACAATGAGCAGTTCTTC
TRBV30	-	TRBJ1-1	TRBD1	CAWRTKQGVPLGAFF	TGTGCCTGGAGGACTAAACAGGGGGTCCCGCTTGGAGCTTTCTTT
TRBV9	-	TRBJ1-6	-	CASSVRQNNSPLHF	TGTGCCAGCAGCGTACGTCAGAACAATTCACCCCTCCACTTT
TRBV9	-	TRBJ2-1	TRBD2	CASSGTSGGSDEQFF	TGTGCCAGCAGCGGGACTAGCGGGGGGAGCGATGAGCAGTTCTTC
TRBV5-6	few	TRBJ1-1	TRBD1	CASSLVRGPTEAFF	TGTGCCAGCAGCTTGGTGAGGGGGCCCACTGAAGCTTTCTTT
TRBV5-4	-	TRBJ1-4	TRBD1	CASSLGQGNEKLFF	TGTGCCAGCAGCCTTGGACAGGGGAATGAAAAACTGTTTTTT
TRBV7-2	-	TRBJ2-1	-	CASSLGAGMFF	TGTGCCAGCAGCTTAGGAGCAGGGATGTTCTTC
TRBV12-3/TRBV12-4	once	TRBJ1-3	-	CASSLERTIYF	TGTGCCAGCAGTTTGGAGCGCACCATATATTTT
TRBV6-2/TRBV6-3	-	TRBJ2-5	TRBD2	CASSWPGLANQETQYF	TGTGCCAGCAGTTGGCCGGGACTAGCGAACCAAGAGACCCAGTACTTC
TRBV10-3	-	TRBJ1-2	-	CAIRGQDRADDYTF	TGTGCCATCAGAGGGCAGGACAGAGCGGATGACTACACCTTC